Following are 7 T cell receptor beta chains from one sample sequenced in a study of human T cells and chemical hapten exposure. TCRdb recomputed calls from the RACE reads with MiXCR, one row per CDR3 protein. The data hold more than 80,000 distinct CDR3 sequences, with 11% observed a single time. Time point defined: pre-sensitization, week 0. Treatment defined: therapeutic diphenylcyclopropenone sensitization with weekly scalp DPC. The sequencing here drew on whole blood, taken in connection with sensitization to the hapten diphenylcyclopropenone (DPC). The receptor source for this set is a woman between 55 and 75 years old with alopecia areata. Some clones in this sample may be carry-over from other donors' samples.

This clonotype was seen ten or more times. This sequence joins TRBV12-3 or TRBV12-4 and TRBJ1-5; the D gene is possibly TRBD1 (6 bases). The CDR3 is 13 residues long. The V end lost 8 bases, the J end lost 7 bases, and 15 bases lay between the germline ends. The CDR3 region is CASHTQQGQPQHF. The CDR3 nucleotides read TGTGCCAGCCATACCCAACAGGGCCAGCCCCAGCATTTT.

This clonotype was counted many times. This chain joins TRBV27 and TRBJ2-7, with D perhaps being TRBD1 or TRBD2 (6 bases each). Trimming pared 3 bases from V and 2 bases from J, leaving 17 bases between. CDR3 size: 16 residues. Germline V lookup: CDR1 MNHEY, CDR2 SMNVEV (reference sequence). The CDR3 DNA reads as TGTGCCAGCAGTTTTGGAAGGGGGGCGACCGCCTACGAGCAGTACTTC. Amino acids: CASSFGRGATAYEQYF.

The sample holds many counts of this clonotype. The J gene is TRBJ1-2, the V gene TRBV6-5, with no clear D. Trimming took off 0 bases at V and 9 bases at J, with 14 bases between the two ends. The CDR3 is made up of 14 amino acids. Germline loops: CDR1 MNHEY, CDR2 SVGAGI. In DNA, the CDR3 is TGTGCCAGCAGTTACTCGACGGACGGAGCCCGCTACACCTTC. Residues: CASSYSTDGARYTF.

This chain connects TRBV12-3 or TRBV12-4 to TRBJ2-3; D call uncertain. The CDR3 covers 15 residues. The V and J ends lost 1 base and 9 bases respectively, with 17 bases between them. DNA of the CDR3: TGTGCCAGCAGTTTAGAGCCGATTTCCATTGCCACGCAGTATTTT. The encoded protein is CASSLEPISIATQYF.

This rearrangement joins TRBV6-6 to TRBJ2-5; 11 bases agree with TRBD2. V lost 5 bases, J lost 6 bases, and 8 bases stayed unmatched. Germline V gene data show CDR1 as MNHNY and CDR2 as SVGAGI (reference sequence). The CDR3 is 15 amino acids. CDR3 region: CASSPTSGVVQTQYF. The CDR3 nucleotides are TGTGCCAGCAGTCCGACTAGCGGGGTTGTCCAGACCCAGTACTTC.

The chain links TRBV3-1 to TRBJ2-7, with 10 bases aligning to TRBD1. CDR3 length: 15 residues. Looked up from germline, CDR1 is LGHDT and CDR2 is YNNKEL (reference sequence). The ends lost 1 base at V and 5 bases at J; junction bases unmatched: 5. CDR3 DNA: TGTGCCAGCAGCCAAGCCGCGACAGGGGGCAACGAGCAGTACTTC. It translates to CASSQAATGGNEQYF.

The chain recombines TRBV7-8 with TRBJ1-4; D unresolved. CDR3 length equals 14 residues. V was pared by 4 bases and J by 3 bases, with 9 bases between. From germline, CDR1 is SGHVS and CDR2 FQNEAQ. Written as DNA, the CDR3 is TGTGCCAGCAGCTCCACAGTCTCTAATGAAAAACTGTTTTTT. The encoded protein is CASSSTVSNEKLFF.